This entry concerns a single T cell receptor beta chain. This entry is derived from a study of T cell changes during pregnancy in multiple sclerosis. Libraries were prepared by immunoSEQ multiplex PCR; TCRdb keeps only in-frame clonotypes and omits some of them. The sample comprises roughly 40,000 clones, 80% to 95% of which are singletons, and under 0.5% rests with the top ten. The germline V and J ends were trimmed by 3 bases and 5 bases, with 11 bases remaining between them. The CDR3 covers 13 residues. CDR1 SGHTA and CDR2 FQGNSA come from the germline V gene. The genes are TRBV7-2 and TRBJ2-7; perhaps TRBD2 as D (6 bases). The starting material was CD4+ T cells from peripheral blood mononuclear cells, obtained in the second trimester of pregnancy. The source is a female donor in good health, enrolled as a control in a pregnancy study. This chain's CDR3 is CASSLEGLDEQYF. CDR3 in DNA: TGTGCCAGCAGCTTGGAGGGTTTGGACGAGCAGTACTTC.